Presented here are 9 T cell receptor beta chains from one specimen sequenced in a study of shared clonotypes between healthy human individuals. TCRdb keeps only in-frame clones here, not all; method: immunoSEQ multiplex PCR. The data hold some 2,400,000 clones, with approximately 94% observed a single time. Sequencing used naive CD4+ T cells sorted from blood. Subset defined: CD45RA+ positively selected. The receptors stem from a man aged 18 to 35 in good health.

This chain links TRBV6-6 with TRBJ1-2; the D is unclear. CDR1 is MNHNY and CDR2 is SVGAGI in the germline V gene (reference sequence). The CDR3 contains 12 residues. Trimming stripped 0 bases from V and 6 bases from J, with 5 bases between. The CDR3 DNA sequence: TGTGCCAGCAGTTACTCAGGGAATGGCTACACCTTC. Translation: CASSYSGNGYTF.

The genes are TRBV7-2 and TRBJ2-1, with 8 bases identical to TRBD2. This CDR3 region has 14 residues. J was trimmed by 5 bases and V by 1 base; bases with no gene match: 1. The germline V gene encodes CDR1 SGHTA and CDR2 FQGNSA. CDR3 nucleotides: TGTGCCAGCAGCTTAGAACTAGCGGACAATGAGCAGTTCTTC. This codes for CASSLELADNEQFF.

Comment on this clone: At the DNA level, this CDR3 is encoded by other sequences in the same sample as well. This sequence joins TRBV14 and TRBJ1-3, with no clear D. This CDR3 spans 13 amino acids. V gave up 1 base and J gave up 4 bases, with 5 bases separating them. Looked up from germline, CDR1 is SGHDN and CDR2 is FVKESK. The CDR3 nucleotides read TGTGCCAGCAGCCAAGTTGGAGGAAACACCATATATTTT. This encodes CASSQVGGNTIYF.

This chain links TRBV6-5 with TRBJ2-7; TRBD2 aligns across 8 bases. The junction had 6 bases not matched to a gene; V was cut back by 9 bases and J by 8 bases. Per the germline V gene, CDR1 is MNHEY and CDR2 is SVGAGI. CDR3 length: 11 residues. CDR3 loop: CASKRGQKQYF. The DNA of the CDR3 is TGTGCCAGTAAGCGGGGGCAGAAGCAGTACTTC.

Only one count was recorded for this clone. V usage is TRBV4-3 and J usage is TRBJ2-7, with 11 bases identical to TRBD2. Germline lookup yields CDR1 LGHNA and CDR2 YSLEER. V lost 0 bases to trimming and J lost 0 bases; unmatched junction nucleotides: 1. The CDR3 consists of 16 residues. This chain's CDR3 is CASSQELAGASYEQYF. Here the CDR3 DNA reads TGCGCCAGCAGCCAAGAACTAGCGGGAGCCTCCTACGAGCAGTACTTC.

The chain links TRBV14 to TRBJ1-1; no firm D call. Germline loops: CDR1 SGHDN, CDR2 FVKESK. V lost 0 bases and J 11 bases, leaving 10 bases between the germline ends. This CDR3 region has 12 residues. This chain's CDR3 is CASSQDKGGAFF. DNA for the CDR3: TGTGCCAGCAGCCAAGATAAGGGAGGGGCTTTCTTT.

This chain connects TRBV30 to TRBJ1-3; D is unclear. Germline V CDR1 and CDR2: GTSNPN, SVGIG (reference sequence). The CDR3 spans 13 residues. Trimming left V 3 bases short and J 2 bases short, with 8 bases between. The CDR3 DNA reads as TGTGCCTGGAGAGCGACTACTGGAAACACCATATATTTT. This encodes CAWRATTGNTIYF.

With regard to this clone: An end of the junction does not agree with germline; a read error may underlie this. The J gene is TRBJ2-7, the V gene TRBV7-7; TRBD2 matches 11 bases. Germline CDR1 is SSHAT and CDR2 is FNYEAQ (reference sequence). The CDR3 covers 15 residues. The CDR3 DNA follows: TGTGCTAGCAGCCGACTAGCGGGGAACTCCTACGAGCAGTACTTC. This gives the protein CASSRLAGNSYEQYF.

The chain recombines TRBV6-4 with TRBJ2-2; D might be TRBD1 (6 bases). The germline V and J ends were trimmed by 7 bases and 1 base, with 10 bases remaining between them. Germline V gives CDR1 MRHNA, CDR2 SNTAGT. This CDR3 has 14 amino acids. DNA for the CDR3: TGTGCCAGCACCACACAGGGGAACACCGGGGAGCTGTTTTTT. Encoded protein: CASTTQGNTGELFF.